Listed below are T cell receptor beta chains from one sample, sequenced in a study of T cell responses to AZD1222 COVID-19 vaccine. Sequenced by immunoSEQ multiplex PCR; TCRdb stores in-frame clones only, minus some. The sample has roughly 200,000 clones; 90% to 95% are singletons. Sequencing used peripheral blood, obtained 28 days after the second AZD1222 dose. These receptors came from an adult who received the AZD1222 COVID-19 vaccine. CDR3s include the opening cysteine and the closing phenylalanine or tryptophan. The D gene is left open where the match is weak. The size field is filled for only some rows; it gives once, few, many or a size class.

TRBD1	TRBV7-8	NA	TRBJ1-2	TGTGCCAGCAGCTCACGGGGGGGGGACAGCCCTAAACTGAGTGGCTACACCTTC	CASSSRGGDSPKLSGYTF
NA	TRBV11-2	NA	TRBJ1-1	TGTGCCAGCAGCCTGAGCCGGGTTGAAGCTTTCTTT	CASSLSRVEAFF
TRBD1	TRBV19	NA	TRBJ2-7	TGTGCCAGTAGTACCGACAGGGGCGGGTACGAGCAGTACTTC	CASSTDRGGYEQYF
NA	TRBV4-3	once	TRBJ1-2	TGCGCCAGCAGCCAAGATGTTTCCAGGAACTCTAACTATGGCTACACCTTC	CASSQDVSRNSNYGYTF
NA	TRBV7-6	NA	TRBJ2-1	TGTGCCAGCAGATCCGGGACCTTCAATGAGCAGTTCTTC	CASRSGTFNEQFF
NA	TRBV21-1	NA	TRBJ2-4	TGTGCCAGCAGCAAAGAGGAACAGGGGGAAAGCAAAAACATTCAGTACTTC	CASSKEEQGESKNIQYF
NA	TRBV27	NA	TRBJ1-2	TGTGCCAGCAGGGGCGGGGGGCGCGGTTATGGCTACACCTTC	CASRGGGRGYGYTF
NA	TRBV5-1	once	TRBJ1-2	TGCGCCAGCAGCCCCGACAGGCCCTCTAACTATGGCTACACCTTC	CASSPDRPSNYGYTF
TRBD1	TRBV7-9	NA	TRBJ2-7	TGTGCCAGCAGTTACGGACAGGGAGTCTCCTACGAGCAGTACTTC	CASSYGQGVSYEQYF
NA	TRBV27	NA	TRBJ1-1	TGTGCCAGCAGTTTCCAGAGGGGCACTGAAGCTTTCTTT	CASSFQRGTEAFF
TRBD1	TRBV5-1	NA	TRBJ2-3	TGCGCCAGCAGCTCGGACAGGGGGGCCGATACGCAGTATTTT	CASSSDRGADTQYF
TRBD2	TRBV29-1	NA	TRBJ2-3	TGCAGCGTTGGGGGGAGGGCCACAGATACGCAGTATTTT	CSVGGRATDTQYF
NA	TRBV4-1	NA	TRBJ2-7	TGCGCCAGCAGCCTATCGCCCCCCACGGGAGAGTTTGCCTACGAGCAGTACTTC	CASSLSPPTGEFAYEQYF
TRBD2	TRBV5-1	NA	TRBJ2-5	TGCGCCAGCTATGCCCTTGGACTAGCGAGCCAAGAGACCCAGTACTTC	CASYALGLASQETQYF
NA	TRBV6-2/TRBV6-3	NA	TRBJ2-7	TGTGCCAGCAGTTACTTAAATTGGCAGGGACCGAGGGTGATCGAGCAGTACTTC	CASSYLNWQGPRVIEQYF
TRBD2	TRBV7-2	NA	TRBJ2-3	TGTGCCAGCAGCCCCAGGCTAGCGGGGGGGCCGGATACGCAGTATTTT	CASSPRLAGGPDTQYF
NA	TRBV30	NA	TRBJ1-3	TGTGCCTGGAGTGAACAATCTGGAAACACCATATATTTT	CAWSEQSGNTIYF
NA	TRBV18	NA	TRBJ2-6	TGTGCCAGCTCACCACCCAACTCTGGGGCCAACGTCCTGACTTTC	CASSPPNSGANVLTF
TRBD2	TRBV5-4	NA	TRBJ2-7	TGTGCCGGCGGGGGGTCTCCTGCCGAAGAGCAGTACTTC	CAGGGSPAEEQYF
NA	TRBV6-2/TRBV6-3	NA	TRBJ2-5	TGTGCCAGCAGTTACCGTCGGGCCCAAGAGACCCAGTACTTC	CASSYRRAQETQYF
NA	TRBV7-2	NA	TRBJ2-2	TGTGCCAGCAGCTTACTTGGGGCAATGGGGGAGCTGTTTTTT	CASSLLGAMGELFF
TRBD1	TRBV24-1	NA	TRBJ2-4	TGTGCCACCAGTGAACGGGACAGGGGTAGGGCCAAAAACATTCAGTACTTC	CATSERDRGRAKNIQYF
NA	TRBV30	NA	TRBJ1-5	TGTGCCTGGAGTGTAGGGACGGATCAGCCCCAGCATTTT	CAWSVGTDQPQHF
TRBD1	TRBV13	NA	TRBJ1-2	TGTGCCAGCAGCCGAACGGGACAGGGGGTAGGTGGCTACACCTTC	CASSRTGQGVGGYTF
NA	TRBV9	NA	TRBJ1-6	TGTGCCAGCAGCCCACAGGTTTCCAATTCACCCCTCCACTTT	CASSPQVSNSPLHF
TRBD2	TRBV4-1	NA	TRBJ2-4	TGCGCCAGCAGCTTGAGGACTAGCGTAAATATAGGAGGTGGGGACATTCAGTACTTC	CASSLRTSVNIGGGDIQYF
NA	TRBV7-2	NA	TRBJ1-3	TGTGCCAGCAGCTTAGGGCCATCCGGAAACACCATATATTTT	CASSLGPSGNTIYF
TRBD1	TRBV19	NA	TRBJ2-3	TGTGCCAGTTCGACAGGGCTCCCAGATACGCAGTATTTT	CASSTGLPDTQYF
NA	TRBV6-5	NA	TRBJ1-5	TGTGCCAGCATGGGGGGAATCAATCAGCCCCAGCATTTT	CASMGGINQPQHF
NA	TRBV4-3	NA	TRBJ1-2	TGCGCCAGCAGCCAAGATCTTAGGGGGGAACGTGGCTACACCTTC	CASSQDLRGERGYTF
TRBD2	TRBV10-3	NA	TRBJ2-3	TGTGCCATCAGTACTAGCGGGAGAGGAACAGATACGCAGTATTTT	CAISTSGRGTDTQYF
TRBD2	TRBV6-5	NA	TRBJ2-5	TGTGCCAGCAGCCCCCGGACTAGCGTAGAGACCCAGTACTTC	CASSPRTSVETQYF
NA	TRBV3-1/TRBV3-2	NA	TRBJ1-1	TGTGCCAGCAGCCAAGGACTGCCGAACTGGTCTGAAGCTTTCTTT	CASSQGLPNWSEAFF
NA	TRBV7-6	NA	TRBJ2-2	TGTGCCAGCAGCGCGGGACTGAACACCGGGGAGCTGTTTTTT	CASSAGLNTGELFF
NA	TRBV6-2/TRBV6-3	NA	TRBJ2-3	TGTGCCAGCAGTTACCTTTTCGGCGGCCCTAGCACAGATACGCAGTATTTT	CASSYLFGGPSTDTQYF
TRBD1	TRBV7-9	NA	TRBJ1-4	TGTGCCAGCAGCAAGACAGGGTTTTTTGAAAAACTGTTTTTT	CASSKTGFFEKLFF
NA	TRBV3-1/TRBV3-2	NA	TRBJ1-5	TGTGCCAGCAGCCGGGGGGGAAGTCAGCCCCAGCATTTT	CASSRGGSQPQHF
NA	TRBV6-5	NA	TRBJ1-1	TGTGCCAGCAGAACAACACTGATGAACACTGAAGCTTTCTTT	CASRTTLMNTEAFF
NA	TRBV11-2	NA	TRBJ2-7	TGTGCCAGCAGCCAACAGGTGGGGTCCGCGGCCTTC	CASSQQVGSAAF
TRBD1	TRBV4-3	NA	TRBJ2-5	TGCGCCAGCAGCCAAAACCCGACAGGGGGCAGAGAGACCCAGTACTTC	CASSQNPTGGRETQYF
TRBD2	TRBV29-1	NA	TRBJ2-1	TGCAGCGAGGGTCTAGCGGGGGCCAATGAGCAGTTCTTC	CSEGLAGANEQFF
NA	TRBV10-3	NA	TRBJ1-1	TGTGCCATCAGTGAGTGGGACACGCTGAACACTGAAGCTTTCTTT	CAISEWDTLNTEAFF
NA	TRBV2	once	TRBJ1-5	TGTGCCAGCAGCCAAAGGGCGGGGGTTCAGCCCCAGCATTTT	CASSQRAGVQPQHF
NA	TRBV11-2	NA	TRBJ1-1	TGTGCCAGCAGCTTCGGGGGCTGGGGGACTGAAGCTTTCTTT	CASSFGGWGTEAFF
TRBD2	TRBV2	NA	TRBJ2-1	TGTGCCAGCAGTGCGACTAGCGGGAGGAGCTACAATGAGCAGTTCTTC	CASSATSGRSYNEQFF
TRBD2	TRBV9	NA	TRBJ2-1	TGTGCCAGCAGCGTAGACCCAGGACTAGCGGGAGATTGGGGGAGCTCCTACAATGAGCAGTTCTTC	CASSVDPGLAGDWGSSYNEQFF
NA	TRBV10-1	once	TRBJ2-3	TGCGCCAGCAGTGAGATGGGCAGGGAACACACAGATACGCAGTATTTT	CASSEMGREHTDTQYF
NA	TRBV7-3	NA	TRBJ1-1	TGTGCCAGCAGCCGAGAATCGGCAGGTGAAGCTTTCTTT	CASSRESAGEAFF
NA	TRBV18	NA	TRBJ2-1	TGTGCCAGCTCACCCCCCGGGCTAGGGACCTACAATGAGCAGTTCTTC	CASSPPGLGTYNEQFF
TRBD1	TRBV30	NA	TRBJ1-5	TGTGCCTGGAGTGCCTACGACAGGGCGTATCAGCCCCAGCATTTT	CAWSAYDRAYQPQHF
TRBD1	TRBV14	NA	TRBJ1-2	TGTGCCAGCAGCCCCTTGGGGACAGGGTGGATCAGCTATGGCTACACCTTC	CASSPLGTGWISYGYTF
NA	TRBV18	NA	TRBJ1-3	TGTGCCAGCTCACCACCCGCGGGGACTGGAAACACCATATATTTT	CASSPPAGTGNTIYF
NA	TRBV5-4	NA	TRBJ2-2	TGTGCCAGCAGCTTATGGGACTCGCTATACACCGGGGAGCTGTTTTTT	CASSLWDSLYTGELFF
NA	TRBV3-1/TRBV3-2	NA	TRBJ1-1	TGTGCCAGCAGCCCGGGACGGCTGAACACTGAAGCTTTCTTT	CASSPGRLNTEAFF
NA	TRBV5-6	NA	TRBJ1-3	TGTGCCAGCAGCCACCGGGACCTCCCGAACACCATATATTTT	CASSHRDLPNTIYF
TRBD1	TRBV19	NA	TRBJ1-2	TGTGCCAGTACTACGGGACAGGGAAAAATCTATGGCTACACCTTC	CASTTGQGKIYGYTF
TRBD2	TRBV7-7	NA	TRBJ2-5	TGTGCTAGCAGCTTAAATAGCGGGGGGGCCGTGGAGACCCAGTACTTC	CASSLNSGGAVETQYF
TRBD1	TRBV18	NA	TRBJ1-1	TGTGCCAGCTCACCAGACAGGGGGCTCATCAGGTCTCAAGCTTTCTTT	CASSPDRGLIRSQAFF
TRBD2	TRBV6-6	NA	TRBJ2-3	TGTGCCAGCAGGAAGGAGCGGGAGTTAGACACGCAGTATTTT	CASRKERELDTQYF